This entry lists 3 T cell receptor beta chains sequenced from one sample in a study of blood T cell repertoires in COVID-19. Clones were read by immunoSEQ multiplex PCR, and TCRdb kept only the in-frame ones, dropping some. The profile shows approximately 500,000 clones, approximately 88% of them singletons. The sequenced material came from peripheral blood. The receptors derive from a woman between 45 and 65 years old with COVID-19, enrolled during active disease.

This clone was counted a few times. The genes are TRBV10-1 and TRBJ1-6, with D uncertain. V was trimmed by 0 bases and J by 13 bases, leaving 10 bases between them. This CDR3 region has 13 residues. Germline V gene lookup returns CDR1 WNHNN and CDR2 SYGVQD (reference sequence). The CDR3 DNA is TGCGCCAGCAGTGAGTCACCGGGCGGGCCCCTCCACTTT. Its protein is CASSESPGGPLHF.

This chain connects TRBV4-1 to TRBJ2-7; D is ambiguous. The CDR3 sequence is 13 residues long. Between the trimmed V and J ends, which lost 4 bases and 0 bases, there was a span of 7 bases. Germline loops: CDR1 MGHRA, CDR2 YSYEKL. Here the CDR3 DNA reads TGCGCCAGCAGCCTGACTTTCTCCTACGAGCAGTACTTC. Protein sequence: CASSLTFSYEQYF.

This clone showed up just once. The rearrangement joins TRBV19 to TRBJ1-3; 7 bases fit TRBD1. This CDR3 is 14 amino acids long. Germline values: CDR1 LNHDA, CDR2 SQIVND (reference sequence). V was clipped by 6 bases and J by 3 bases; unmatched bases: 5. CDR3 DNA sequence: TGTGCCAGTAGCCCGACAGGGAGTGGAAACACCATATATTTT. This codes for CASSPTGSGNTIYF. Filled out from reference TRBV19 and TRBJ1-3, the complete variable domain reads DGGITQSPKYLFRKEGQNVTLSCEQNLNHDAMYWYRQDPGQGLRLIYYSQIVNDFQKGDIAEGYSVSREKKESFPLTVTSAQKNPTAFYLCASSPTGSGNTIYFGEGSWLTVV.